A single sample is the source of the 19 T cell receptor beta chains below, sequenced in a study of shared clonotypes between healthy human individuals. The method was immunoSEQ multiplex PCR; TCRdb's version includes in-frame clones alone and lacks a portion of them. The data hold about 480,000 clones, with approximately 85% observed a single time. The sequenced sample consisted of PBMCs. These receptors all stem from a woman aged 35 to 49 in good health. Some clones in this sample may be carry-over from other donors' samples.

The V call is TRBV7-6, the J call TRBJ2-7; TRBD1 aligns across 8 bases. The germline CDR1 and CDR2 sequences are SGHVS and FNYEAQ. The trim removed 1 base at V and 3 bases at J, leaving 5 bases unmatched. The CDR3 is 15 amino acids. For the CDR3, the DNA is TGTGCCAGCAGCTTAGTTACAGGGGGGTACTACGAGCAGTACTTC. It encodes CASSLVTGGYYEQYF. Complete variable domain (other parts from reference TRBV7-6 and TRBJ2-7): GAGVSQSPRYKVTKRGQDVALRCDPISGHVSLYWYRQALGQGPEFLTYFNYEAQQDKSGLPNDRFSAERPEGSISTLTIQRTEQRDSAMYRCASSLVTGGYYEQYFGPGTRLTVT.

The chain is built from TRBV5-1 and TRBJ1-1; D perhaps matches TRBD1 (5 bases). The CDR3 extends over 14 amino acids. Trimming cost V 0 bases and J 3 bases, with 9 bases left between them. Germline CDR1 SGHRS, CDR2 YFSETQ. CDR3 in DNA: TGCGCCAGCAGCTTGGCAGGGAAGGACACTGAAGCTTTCTTT. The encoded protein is CASSLAGKDTEAFF.

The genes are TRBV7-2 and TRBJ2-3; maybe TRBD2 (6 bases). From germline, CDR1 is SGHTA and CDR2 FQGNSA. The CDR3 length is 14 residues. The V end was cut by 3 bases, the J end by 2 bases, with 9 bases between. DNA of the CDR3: TGTGCCAGCAGCTTTAGCGGTCCCACAGATACGCAGTATTTT. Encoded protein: CASSFSGPTDTQYF.

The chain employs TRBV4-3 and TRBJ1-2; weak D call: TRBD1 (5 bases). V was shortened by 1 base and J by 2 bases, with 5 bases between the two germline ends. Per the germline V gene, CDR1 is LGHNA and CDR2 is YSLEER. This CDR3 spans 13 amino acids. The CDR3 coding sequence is TGCGCCAGCAGCCAAGGACAGAACTATGGCTACACCTTC. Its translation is CASSQGQNYGYTF.

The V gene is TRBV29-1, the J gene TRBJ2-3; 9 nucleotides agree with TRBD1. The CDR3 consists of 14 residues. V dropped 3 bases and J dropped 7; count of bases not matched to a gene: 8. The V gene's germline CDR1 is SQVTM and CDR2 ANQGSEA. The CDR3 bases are TGCAGCGTTGAGAGGGACAGGGACACGAATACGCAGTATTTT. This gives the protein CSVERDRDTNTQYF.

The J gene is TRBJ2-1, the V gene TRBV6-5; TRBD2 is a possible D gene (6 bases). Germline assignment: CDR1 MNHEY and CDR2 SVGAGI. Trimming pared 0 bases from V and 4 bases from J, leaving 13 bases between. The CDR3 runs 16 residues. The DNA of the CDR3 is TGTGCCAGCAGTTACTCCATAGTAGCGGAATACAATGAGCAGTTCTTC. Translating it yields CASSYSIVAEYNEQFF.

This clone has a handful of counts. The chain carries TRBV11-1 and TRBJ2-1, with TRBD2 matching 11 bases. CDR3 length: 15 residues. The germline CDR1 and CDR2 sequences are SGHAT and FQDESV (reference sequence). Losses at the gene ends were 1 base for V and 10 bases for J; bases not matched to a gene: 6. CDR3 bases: TGTGCCAGCAGCTTAGAGCGACTAGCGGGACCGGAGCAGTTCTTC. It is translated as CASSLERLAGPEQFF.

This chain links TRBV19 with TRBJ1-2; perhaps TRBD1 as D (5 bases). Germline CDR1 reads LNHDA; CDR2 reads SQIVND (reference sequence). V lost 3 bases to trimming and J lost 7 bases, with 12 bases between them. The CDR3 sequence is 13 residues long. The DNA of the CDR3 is TGTGCCAGTAGTATTGCAGGGTCACGTGGCTACACCTTC. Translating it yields CASSIAGSRGYTF.

This CDR3 is CASSPIVGGLRYEQYF. The CDR3 coding sequence is TGTGCCAGCAGCCCGATAGTGGGGGGGCTACGGTACGAGCAGTACTTC. The chain recombines TRBV7-8 with TRBJ2-5; D might be TRBD2 (7 bases). Gene TRBJ2-7 matches the end of the DNA better, so the J call may be wrong. The CDR3 is 16 amino acids. Germline CDR1 is SGHVS and CDR2 is FQNEAQ.

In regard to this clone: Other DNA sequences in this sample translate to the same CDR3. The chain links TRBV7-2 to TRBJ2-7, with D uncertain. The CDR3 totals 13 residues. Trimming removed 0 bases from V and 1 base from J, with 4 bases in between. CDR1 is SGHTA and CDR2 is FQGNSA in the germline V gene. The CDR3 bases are TGTGCCAGCAGCTTAGCGGGATCCTACGAGCAGTACTTC. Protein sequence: CASSLAGSYEQYF.

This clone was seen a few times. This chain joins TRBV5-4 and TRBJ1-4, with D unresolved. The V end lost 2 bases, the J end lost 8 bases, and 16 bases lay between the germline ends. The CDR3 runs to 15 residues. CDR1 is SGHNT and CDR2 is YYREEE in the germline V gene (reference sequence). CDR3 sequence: CASSLGPGVMEKLFF. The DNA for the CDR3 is TGTGCCAGCAGCTTAGGGCCCGGAGTTATGGAAAAACTGTTTTTT.

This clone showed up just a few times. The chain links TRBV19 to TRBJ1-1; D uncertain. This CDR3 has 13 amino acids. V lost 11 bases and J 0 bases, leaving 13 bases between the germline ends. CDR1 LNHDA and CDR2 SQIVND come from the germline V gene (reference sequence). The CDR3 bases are TGTGCCGCCGCCGTATCCATGAACACTGAAGCTTTCTTT. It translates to CAAAVSMNTEAFF.

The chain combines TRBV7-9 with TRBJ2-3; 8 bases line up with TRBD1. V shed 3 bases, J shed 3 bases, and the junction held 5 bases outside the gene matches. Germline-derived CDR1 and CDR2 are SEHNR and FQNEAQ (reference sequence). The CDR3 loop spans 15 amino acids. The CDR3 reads CASSLTGVGTDTQYF. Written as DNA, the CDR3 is TGTGCCAGCAGCTTGACAGGGGTAGGGACAGATACGCAGTATTTT. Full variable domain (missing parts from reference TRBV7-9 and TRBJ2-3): DTGVSQNPRHKITKRGQNVTFRCDPISEHNRLYWYRQTLGQGPEFLTYFQNEAQLEKSRLLSDRFSAERPKGSFSTLEIQRTEQGDSAMYLCASSLTGVGTDTQYFGPGTRLTVL.

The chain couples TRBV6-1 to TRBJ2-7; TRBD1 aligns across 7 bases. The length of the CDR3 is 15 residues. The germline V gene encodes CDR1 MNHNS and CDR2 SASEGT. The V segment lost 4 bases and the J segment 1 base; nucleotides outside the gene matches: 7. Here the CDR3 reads CASSAGPGQSYEQYF. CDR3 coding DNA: TGTGCCAGCAGTGCAGGACCGGGACAGTCCTACGAGCAGTACTTC.

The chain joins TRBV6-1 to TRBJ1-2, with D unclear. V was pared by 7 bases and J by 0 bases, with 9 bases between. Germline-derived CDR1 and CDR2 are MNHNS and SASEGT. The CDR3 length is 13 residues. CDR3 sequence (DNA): TGTGCCAGCATAAGGGCAGCTAACTATGGCTACACCTTC. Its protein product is CASIRAANYGYTF.

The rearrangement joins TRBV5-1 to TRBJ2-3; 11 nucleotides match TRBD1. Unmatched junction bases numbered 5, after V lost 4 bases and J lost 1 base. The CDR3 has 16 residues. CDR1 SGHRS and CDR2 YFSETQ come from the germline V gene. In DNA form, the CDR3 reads TGCGCCAGCAGCAAGGGACAGGGGGGACGCACAGATACGCAGTATTTT. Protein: CASSKGQGGRTDTQYF.

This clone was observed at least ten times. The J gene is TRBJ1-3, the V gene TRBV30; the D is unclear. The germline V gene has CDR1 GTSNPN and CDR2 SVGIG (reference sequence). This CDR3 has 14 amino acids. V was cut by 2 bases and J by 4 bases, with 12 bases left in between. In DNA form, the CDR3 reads TGTGCCTGGAGTCTGCAATATGGAGGAAACACCATATATTTT. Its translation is CAWSLQYGGNTIYF.

As DNA, the CDR3 is TGTGCCAGTAGTATAGGAAGGCCCGGAATGGTAGATACGCAGTATTTT. Translated: CASSIGRPGMVDTQYF. The chain combines TRBV19 with TRBJ2-3; the D is unclear. In germline, CDR1 is LNHDA, CDR2 SQIVND (reference sequence). Trimming shortened V by 1 base and J by 5 bases, and 16 bases separated the two germline ends. There are 16 residues in the CDR3.

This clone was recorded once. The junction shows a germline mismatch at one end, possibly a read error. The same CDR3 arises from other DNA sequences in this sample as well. CDR3 bases: TGTGCTAGCAGTGAATGGGGCAGCTCTGGAAACACCATATATTTT. Translation: CASSEWGSSGNTIYF. This sequence joins TRBV2 and TRBJ1-3, with D possibly matching TRBD1 (5 bases). Germline loops: CDR1 SNHLY, CDR2 FYNNEI. This CDR3 is 15 amino acids long.